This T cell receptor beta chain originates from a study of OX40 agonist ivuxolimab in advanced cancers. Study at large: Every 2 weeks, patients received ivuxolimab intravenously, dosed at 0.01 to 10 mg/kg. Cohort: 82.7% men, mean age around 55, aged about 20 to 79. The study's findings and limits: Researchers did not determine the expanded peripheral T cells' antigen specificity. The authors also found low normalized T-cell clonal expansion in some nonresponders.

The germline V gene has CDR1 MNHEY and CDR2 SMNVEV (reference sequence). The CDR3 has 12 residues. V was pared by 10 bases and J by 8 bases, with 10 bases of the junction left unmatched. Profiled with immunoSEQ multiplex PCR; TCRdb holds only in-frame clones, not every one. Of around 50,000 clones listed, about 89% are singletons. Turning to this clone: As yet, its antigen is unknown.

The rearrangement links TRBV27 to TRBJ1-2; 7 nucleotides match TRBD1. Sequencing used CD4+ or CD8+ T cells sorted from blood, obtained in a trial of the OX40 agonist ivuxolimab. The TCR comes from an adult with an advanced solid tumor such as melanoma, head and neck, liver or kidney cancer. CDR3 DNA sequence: TGTGCCACCGGGACAGCCACTTGGGGCTACACCTTC. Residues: CATGTATWGYTF.